Described below is a single T cell receptor beta chain sequence and its context. The clone's antigen remains unknown. Base quality data are lacking; no much larger clone is found one base away. The sample comes from a study of control samples from healthy donors and cancer patients (TCRdb year 2020). The library was made by the immunoSEQ multiplex PCR assay. In its TCRdb copy, this immuneACCESS table keeps in-frame sequences only and misses some clones. Where compared with another copy, unresolved V genes explain less than half of these, and the others have no known cause. This sample has 120,000 to 150,000 clones in its table, and under 90% of those were observed once. Clones ranked in the top ten supply just under 5% of the sample. The trim is 5 bases for V and 7 bases for J, with a gap of 18 bases between the germline ends. From a lookup of the germline V gene (reference sequence), CDR1 and CDR2 are SGHAT and FQDESV. Reading from cysteine to phenylalanine, the CDR3 counts 14 amino acids. Only the CDR3 DNA is retained, 42 bases long and in frame from the first base.

The chain uses TRBV11-1 and TRBJ2-7; there is no confident call for the D gene. Sequenced input: blood. This receptor was obtained from a man younger than 45 in good health. This receptor has the CDR3 CASSAWGSLGEQYF. The DNA sequence is as follows: TGTGCCAGCAGCGCGTGGGGTAGTTTGGGGGAGCAGTACTTC.